This is a list of T cell receptor beta chains from one sample in a study of blood T cell repertoires in COVID-19. The method was immunoSEQ multiplex PCR; TCRdb's version includes in-frame clones alone and lacks a portion of them. Of tens of thousands of clones listed, around 85% are singletons. The sample was peripheral blood. The receptors were sampled from a woman aged 55-75 years with acute or convalescent COVID-19. Both conserved end residues are part of each CDR3. Fields, in order: V gene, clone size, D gene, J gene, CDR3 protein, CDR3 DNA. A D gene is named only where the DNA matches it firmly. Size is stated for part of the rows, as once, few or many counts, or as a class when the clone is expanded.

V: TRBV3-1/TRBV3-2
size: .
D: TRBD2
J: TRBJ2-1
CDR3: CASSQVGLAGDEQFF
DNA: TGTGCCAGCAGCCAAGTGGGACTAGCGGGAGATGAGCAGTTCTTC

V: TRBV4-2
size: .
D: .
J: TRBJ1-3
CDR3: CASSQDLRGIVGNTIYF
DNA: TGTGCCAGCAGCCAAGATCTCCGGGGAATCGTTGGAAACACCATATATTTT

V: TRBV6-4
size: few
D: TRBD1
J: TRBJ2-3
CDR3: CASSDNRGGDTQYF
DNA: TGTGCCAGCAGTGATAACCGAGGGGGCGATACGCAGTATTTT

V: TRBV6-6
size: .
D: .
J: TRBJ1-1
CDR3: CASSLTGTGTEAFF
DNA: TGTGCCAGCAGCCTAACAGGGACGGGCACTGAAGCTTTCTTT

V: TRBV15
size: .
D: .
J: TRBJ1-4
CDR3: CATSRDPRQYNEKLFF
DNA: TGTGCCACCAGCAGAGACCCTAGGCAGTATAATGAAAAACTGTTTTTT

V: TRBV3-1/TRBV3-2
size: few
D: .
J: TRBJ1-3
CDR3: CASSLSRGNTIYF
DNA: TGTGCCAGCAGCCTATCGCGGGGAAACACCATATATTTT

V: TRBV10-3
size: .
D: .
J: TRBJ2-3
CDR3: CAISESELRIVATDTQYF
DNA: TGTGCCATCAGTGAGTCGGAGCTCCGGATTGTAGCCACAGATACGCAGTATTTT

V: TRBV24-1
size: .
D: .
J: TRBJ2-3
CDR3: CATSVLDTQYF
DNA: TGTGCCACCAGTGTTCTAGATACGCAGTATTTT

V: TRBV18
size: .
D: TRBD1
J: TRBJ1-1
CDR3: CASSPLGTGGVSEAFF
DNA: TGTGCCAGCTCACCACTAGGGACAGGGGGTGTATCTGAAGCTTTCTTT

V: TRBV2
size: .
D: .
J: TRBJ2-7
CDR3: CASSEDRVGVYEQYF
DNA: TGTGCCAGCAGTGAAGACCGGGTCGGGGTCTACGAGCAGTACTTC

V: TRBV7-2
size: .
D: .
J: TRBJ1-5
CDR3: CASSWTQGVGQPQHF
DNA: TGTGCCAGCAGCTGGACCCAGGGCGTGGGGCAGCCCCAGCATTTT

V: TRBV6-5
size: .
D: .
J: TRBJ1-2
CDR3: CATLRFGRNYGYTF
DNA: TGTGCCACCTTAAGGTTTGGGAGGAACTATGGCTACACCTTC

V: TRBV5-1
size: .
D: .
J: TRBJ1-1
CDR3: CASRGLGGRDTGTEAFF
DNA: TGCGCCAGCAGGGGTTTGGGGGGAAGGGATACGGGCACTGAAGCTTTCTTT

V: TRBV28
size: .
D: .
J: TRBJ1-6
CDR3: CASSSLAGADSPLHF
DNA: TGTGCCAGCAGTTCCCTGGCAGGGGCTGATTCACCCCTCCACTTT

V: TRBV3-1/TRBV3-2
size: .
D: .
J: TRBJ1-2
CDR3: CASSLDYPRFYGYTF
DNA: TGTGCCAGCAGCCTTGACTACCCCCGCTTCTATGGCTACACCTTC

V: TRBV19
size: .
D: .
J: TRBJ2-2
CDR3: CASGGMGAGELFF
DNA: TGTGCCAGTGGGGGGATGGGTGCAGGGGAGCTGTTTTTT

V: TRBV19
size: .
D: TRBD1
J: TRBJ1-2
CDR3: CASSIRERGGQGNSYGYTF
DNA: TGTGCCAGTAGTATCCGGGAGCGGGGCGGACAGGGAAACAGCTATGGCTACACCTTC

V: TRBV5-1
size: .
D: TRBD1
J: TRBJ1-2
CDR3: CASSLTTGDHYGYTF
DNA: TGCGCCAGCAGCTTGACGACAGGGGATCACTATGGCTACACCTTC

V: TRBV5-1
size: few
D: TRBD1
J: TRBJ2-7
CDR3: CASSLGQGVGEQYF
DNA: TGCGCCAGCAGCTTGGGACAGGGGGTTGGTGAGCAGTACTTC

V: TRBV20-1
size: .
D: .
J: TRBJ2-7
CDR3: CSARRYYEQYF
DNA: TGCAGTGCTAGACGGTACTACGAGCAGTACTTC

V: TRBV21-1
size: .
D: .
J: TRBJ2-7
CDR3: CASSKAPRLNTYEQYF
DNA: TGTGCCAGCAGCAAAGCTCCCAGACTGAATACCTACGAGCAGTACTTC

V: TRBV3-1/TRBV3-2
size: few
D: .
J: TRBJ1-5
CDR3: CASSRTGNNQPQHF
DNA: TGTGCCAGCAGCCGAACAGGGAATAATCAGCCCCAGCATTTT

V: TRBV9
size: .
D: TRBD1
J: TRBJ1-6
CDR3: CASSVGGTGGSPLHF
DNA: TGTGCCAGCAGCGTAGGCGGGACAGGGGGTTCACCCCTCCACTTT

V: TRBV6-6
size: .
D: TRBD1
J: TRBJ1-2
CDR3: CASREPDRGVRSYTF
DNA: TGTGCCAGCAGGGAACCCGACAGGGGGGTAAGAAGCTACACCTTC

V: TRBV5-6
size: .
D: TRBD1
J: TRBJ2-7
CDR3: CASSPNPGQGDEQYF
DNA: TGTGCCAGCAGCCCAAACCCGGGACAGGGAGACGAGCAGTACTTC

V: TRBV28
size: .
D: .
J: TRBJ2-1
CDR3: CASKRSRSLSYNEQFF
DNA: TGTGCCAGCAAACGTAGTAGATCCCTCTCCTACAATGAGCAGTTCTTC

V: TRBV18
size: .
D: .
J: TRBJ2-2
CDR3: CASSRTAGTGELFF
DNA: TGTGCCAGCTCACGGACTGCGGGGACCGGGGAGCTGTTTTTT

V: TRBV29-1
size: .
D: TRBD2
J: TRBJ2-1
CDR3: CSVGTSGPRLRTSNEQFF
DNA: TGCAGCGTTGGGACTAGCGGGCCTCGGCTACGGACAAGCAATGAGCAGTTCTTC

V: TRBV9
size: few
D: .
J: TRBJ1-1
CDR3: CASSVTANTEAFF
DNA: TGTGCCAGCAGCGTGACAGCTAACACTGAAGCTTTCTTT

V: TRBV30
size: .
D: TRBD1
J: TRBJ1-6
CDR3: CAWSQGAGNSPLHF
DNA: TGTGCCTGGAGTCAGGGGGCAGGTAATTCACCCCTCCACTTT

V: TRBV5-1
size: .
D: TRBD2
J: TRBJ2-7
CDR3: CASSFRSGRVNEQYF
DNA: TGCGCCAGCAGCTTTCGGAGCGGGAGGGTAAATGAGCAGTACTTC